Listed below are T cell receptor beta chains from one sample, sequenced in a study of T cells in Graves' hyperthyroidism and ophthalmopathy. Using its own MiXCR run on the multiplex PCR reads, TCRdb lists one record per CDR3 protein. The table includes a few hundred thousand distinct CDR3 sequences, about a sixth detected once. The sample comprised blood. The receptors were gathered from a woman aged 18-29 years with Graves' ophthalmopathy. Both conserved end residues are part of each CDR3. D genes are given only for firm matches. A clone size is listed for some rows: how often the clone was seen (once, few, many), or a class if it is expanded.

v_gene	d_gene	abundance	j_gene	CDR3nt	CDR3aa
TRBV5-1	-	-	TRBJ2-7	TGCGCCAGCAGCTTGGTGGTCAGTCAAAGCTCCTACGAGCAGTACTTC	CASSLVVSQSSYEQYF
TRBV5-6	TRBD1	-	TRBJ1-1	TGTGCCAGCAGCTCCGCCGGGACAGGGTTTATCAACACTGAAACTTTCTTT	CASSSAGTGFINTETFF
TRBV6-1	-	many	TRBJ1-2	TGTGCCAGCAGCGAAGAGGGGGGCCGGGATGGCTACACCTTC	CASSEEGGRDGYTF
TRBV5-1	-	many	TRBJ2-1	TGCGCCAGCAGCCCCGGGACCGTCACCTACAATGAGCAGTTCTTC	CASSPGTVTYNEQFF
TRBV5-1	TRBD1	many	TRBJ1-1	TGCGCCAGCAGCCCCTCAGGGGGTGGGACTGAAGCTTTCTTT	CASSPSGGGTEAFF
TRBV7-3	TRBD2	few	TRBJ2-1	TGTGCCAGCAGCTTAATGTCGGGGGGGGATTACAATGAGCAGTTCTTC	CASSLMSGGDYNEQFF
TRBV20-1	-	many	TRBJ1-2	TGCAGTGCTCAGACGGGTGGCTACACCTTC	CSAQTGGYTF
TRBV12-3/TRBV12-4	-	many	TRBJ1-5	-	CASSFGPGTSNQPQHF
TRBV3-1	TRBD1	many	TRBJ1-2	TGTGCCAGCAGCCAAGACGGACAGGGCTATGGCTACACCTTC	CASSQDGQGYGYTF
TRBV29-1	TRBD1	many	TRBJ2-7	TGCAGCGTCGGACAGGGGGACGAGCAGTACTTC	CSVGQGDEQYF
TRBV5-6	-	few	TRBJ2-7	TGTGCCAGCAGCTTGACGGGACATTACGAGCAGTACTTC	CASSLTGHYEQYF
TRBV30	-	-	TRBJ2-1	TGTGCCTGGAGTGTACGCGGACTCGTGGGCGGTGAGCAGTTCTTC	CAWSVRGLVGGEQFF
TRBV28	-	many	TRBJ2-7	TGTGCCAGCAGTTTAAGTGGAGGGAACGAGCAGTACTTC	CASSLSGGNEQYF
TRBV6-6	-	-	TRBJ1-1	TGTGCCAGCAGTAGCAGTAGGACGGCGAACACTGAAGCTTTCTTT	CASSSSRTANTEAFF
TRBV20-1	-	-	TRBJ2-5	TGCAGTGCTAGAGAGGGGACTGGGGAAGAGACCCAGTACTTC	CSAREGTGEETQYF
TRBV20-1	-	many	TRBJ1-2	TGCAGTGCCGAAGGGGCAGGGGCCTATGGCTACACCTTC	CSAEGAGAYGYTF
TRBV19	-	few	TRBJ1-1	TGTGCCATCAAGGGGTCCCATAACACTGAAGCTTTCTTT	CAIKGSHNTEAFF
TRBV30	TRBD1	few	TRBJ1-4	TGTGCCTGGGGACAGGGTCCCGAGAAACTGTTTTTT	CAWGQGPEKLFF
TRBV25-1	-	-	TRBJ1-3	TGTGCCAGCAGTGAATCCTGGGACTCTGGAAACACCATATATTTT	CASSESWDSGNTIYF
TRBV20-1	-	-	TRBJ1-1	TGCAGTGCTAATCCGGGGGCGGACACTGAAGCTTTCTTT	CSANPGADTEAFF
TRBV19	-	-	TRBJ1-2	TGTGCCAGTAGTATGCAACACGGAGCTAACTATGGCTACACCTTC	CASSMQHGANYGYTF
TRBV20-1	-	many	TRBJ2-7	TGCAGTGCTTTACTATCGGAGGGGGCGGACGAGCAGTACTTC	CSALLSEGADEQYF
TRBV12-3/TRBV12-4	-	many	TRBJ2-7	TGTGCCAGCAGTTTTTGGGGGAACCTTCAATCCTACGAGCAGTACTTC	CASSFWGNLQSYEQYF
TRBV15	-	-	TRBJ1-6	TGTGCCACCAGCAGAGGAGGGGGGGGCTGGAGGTCACCCCTCCACTTT	CATSRGGGGWRSPLHF
TRBV11-2	TRBD1	many	TRBJ1-6	TGTGCCAGCAGAGAATTGGGACAGGAGATCTATTCACCCCTCCACTTT	CASRELGQEIYSPLHF
TRBV4-1	-	few	TRBJ2-5	TGCGCCAGCAGCCAAGTAAATTTGGGATTCCAAGAGACCCAGTACTTC	CASSQVNLGFQETQYF
TRBV19	-	many	TRBJ1-1	TGTGCCAGTAGTATAGTGGCGTTGAACACTGAAGCTTTCTTT	CASSIVALNTEAFF
TRBV30	-	-	TRBJ1-6	TGTGCCTGGCGGTGGGAGGGGATCGGTAATTCACCCCTCCACTTT	CAWRWEGIGNSPLHF
TRBV9	-	-	TRBJ1-2	TGTGCCAGCAGCACATCGGACAGTAACGGCTACACCTTC	CASSTSDSNGYTF
TRBV20-1	-	many	TRBJ1-5	TGCAGTGCTAGAGATGGGTCCATAAATCAGCCCCAGCATTTT	CSARDGSINQPQHF
TRBV6-9	-	-	TRBJ1-4	TGTGCCAGCAGTTATTCTATAGCTCCAACTAAAGCAACTAATGAAAAACTGTTTTTT	CASSYSIAPTKATNEKLFF
TRBV5-1	-	-	TRBJ1-4	TGCGCCAGCAGCACGGTGGGTGCAACTAATGAAAAACTGTTTTTT	CASSTVGATNEKLFF
TRBV5-1	-	many	TRBJ2-7	TGCGCCAGCAGCCTCGGGGTTTTGAACGAGCAGTACTTC	CASSLGVLNEQYF
TRBV7-2	-	many	TRBJ2-1	TGTGCCAGCAGCTTCTTTCCAGTGGATGAGCAGTTCTTC	CASSFFPVDEQFF
TRBV7-3	TRBD2	-	TRBJ2-1	TGTGCCAGCAGCTTAACGGGAGGGATAACCTACAATGAGCAGTTCTTC	CASSLTGGITYNEQFF
TRBV7-3	TRBD2	-	TRBJ2-3	TGTGCCAGCAGCCGAGGGGCGGGAGGCCAAGATACGCAGTATTTT	CASSRGAGGQDTQYF
TRBV12-5	-	many	TRBJ1-5	TGTGCTAGTGGCGTAGACAGTGGCAATCAGCCCCAGCATTTT	CASGVDSGNQPQHF
TRBV20-1	TRBD1	-	TRBJ2-5	TGCAGTGCTAGAGAACCGTCGGGACAGTTCACCCAGTACTTC	CSAREPSGQFTQYF
TRBV10-3	-	many	TRBJ2-3	TGTGCCATCAGTGAGCGAGCTAACACAGATACGCAGTATTTT	CAISERANTDTQYF
TRBV28	TRBD1	many	TRBJ1-2	TGTGCCAGCAGTTTGCCGGACAGGGGAGGTGGCTACACCTTC	CASSLPDRGGGYTF
TRBV6-9	-	-	TRBJ2-1	TGTGCCAGCAGTTATTTGGGGAAATACAATGAGCAGTTCTTC	CASSYLGKYNEQFF
TRBV2	-	many	TRBJ1-6	TGTGCCAGCCGCAGGGGCGATGATAATTCACCCCTCCACTTT	CASRRGDDNSPLHF
TRBV18	TRBD2	few	TRBJ2-7	TGTGCCAGCTCACCGGGGACTAGCGGGAGTGGGCCCTACGAGCAGTACTTC	CASSPGTSGSGPYEQYF
TRBV7-6	TRBD1	-	TRBJ2-7	TGTGCCAGCAGCTGGGGGGGACAGGGCGGTAATGAGCAGTACTTC	CASSWGGQGGNEQYF
TRBV27	-	many	TRBJ2-1	TGTGCCAGCAGCCTGGGCAGGGGAGCTTTCAATGAGCAGTTCTTC	CASSLGRGAFNEQFF
TRBV20-1	-	few	TRBJ1-5	TGCAGTGCGGAAGTTTATAGCAATCAGCCCCAGCATTTT	CSAEVYSNQPQHF
TRBV6-1	TRBD1	few	TRBJ1-1	TGTGCCAGCAGTCTCTCCGGGACAGGGAGATCAGAAGCTTTCTTT	CASSLSGTGRSEAFF
TRBV28	TRBD1	many	TRBJ1-1	TGTGCCAGCACCATTCCAGGGGGCAGTCCTGAAGCTTTCTTT	CASTIPGGSPEAFF
TRBV9	-	-	TRBJ2-2	TGTGCCAGCCGGGGGCCGGACACCGGGGAGCTGTTTTTT	CASRGPDTGELFF
TRBV28	TRBD1	-	TRBJ1-5	TGTGCCAGCAGTAATGACAGGGAGGCTCAGCCCCAGCATTTT	CASSNDREAQPQHF
TRBV6-1	-	many	TRBJ2-5	TGTGCCAGCAGTAACCTAAGGGGGGAGACCCAGTACTTC	CASSNLRGETQYF
TRBV12-5	-	-	TRBJ1-1	TGTGCTAGTGGTTTTGGTGATGAAGCTTTCTTT	CASGFGDEAFF
TRBV28	TRBD1	many	TRBJ1-5	TGTGCCAGCAGTGCGTTGGACAGGGTGAGCAATCAGCCCCAGCATTTT	CASSALDRVSNQPQHF
TRBV4-1	TRBD2	-	TRBJ2-5	TGCGCCAGCAGCCACCTAGCGGGAGTGGGGTACCAAGAGACCCAGTACTTC	CASSHLAGVGYQETQYF
TRBV11-2	-	few	TRBJ2-2	TGTGCCAGCAGCTTAGATGCAGGCTACGACGACACCGGGGAGCTGTTTTTT	CASSLDAGYDDTGELFF
TRBV6-2/TRBV6-3	-	many	TRBJ2-2	TGTGCCAGCAGCCAACTAGGGAACACCGGGGAGCTGTTTTTT	CASSQLGNTGELFF